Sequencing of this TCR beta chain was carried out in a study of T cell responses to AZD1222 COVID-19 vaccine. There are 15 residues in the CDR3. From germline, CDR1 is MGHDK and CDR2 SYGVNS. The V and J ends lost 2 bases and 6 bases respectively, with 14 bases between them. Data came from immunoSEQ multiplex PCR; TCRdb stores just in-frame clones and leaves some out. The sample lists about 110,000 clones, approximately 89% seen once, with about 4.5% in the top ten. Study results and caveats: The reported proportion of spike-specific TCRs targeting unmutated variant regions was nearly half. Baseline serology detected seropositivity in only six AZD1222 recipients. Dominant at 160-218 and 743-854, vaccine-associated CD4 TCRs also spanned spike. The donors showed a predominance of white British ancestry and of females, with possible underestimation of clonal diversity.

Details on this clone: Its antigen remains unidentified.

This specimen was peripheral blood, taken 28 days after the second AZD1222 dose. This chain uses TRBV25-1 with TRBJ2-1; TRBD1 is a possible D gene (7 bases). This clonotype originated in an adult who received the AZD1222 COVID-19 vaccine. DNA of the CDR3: TGTGCCAGCAGTGAACCCAGCAGGGGGGTCAATGAGCAGTTCTTC. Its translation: CASSEPSRGVNEQFF.